These 10 T cell receptor beta chains share one sample of origin, sequenced in a study of metastatic and nonmetastatic thyroid tumors. Treatment of any kind had been given to no patient before thyroid surgery. TCRdb re-called the PCR reads through MiXCR. Altogether approximately 79,000 clones are present, approximately 9% being singletons, with the ten largest covering roughly 10%. Sequencing was carried out using blood. Every receptor here comes from a female donor with papillary thyroid cancer or a benign thyroid nodule (not recorded which). Some clones in this sample may be carry-over from other donors' samples.

This clone has more than one count but fewer than ten. A much larger clone sits a single nucleotide away, making a read error possible. This chain links TRBV12-3 or TRBV12-4 with TRBJ1-1, with a tentative D call TRBD1 (6 bases). CDR3 length: 16 amino acids. V gave up 5 bases and J gave up 7 bases, with 23 bases separating them. CDR3 region: CASSPPRWGGPGEAFF. The CDR3 nucleotides read TGTGCCAGCAGTCCCCCACGGTGGGGGGGGCCGGGTGAAGCTTTCTTT.

The genes are TRBV11-2 and TRBJ1-6; D remains ambiguous. Looked up from germline, CDR1 is SGHAT and CDR2 is FQNNGV. The CDR3 covers 14 residues. Trimming removed 1 base at V and 9 bases at J, with 10 bases between. In nucleotides, the CDR3 is TGTGCCAGCAGCTTAGCTGTACGGGGTTCACCCCTCCACTTT. It codes for CASSLAVRGSPLHF.

This clone appeared many times. The CDR3 loop reads CASSLRGEANTEAFF. In nucleotides, the CDR3 is TGCGCCAGCAGCTTGAGAGGGGAGGCGAACACTGAAGCTTTCTTT. V is TRBV5-1 and J is TRBJ1-1, with D possibly TRBD1 on 5 matching bases. Trimming stripped 1 base from V and 1 base from J, with 11 bases between. Per germline, CDR1 SGHRS and CDR2 YFSETQ. This CDR3 is 15 amino acids long.

As regards this clone: Other nucleotide sequences from this sample produce the same CDR3. This rearrangement joins TRBV14 to TRBJ2-5; 9 bases fit TRBD1. Germline CDR1 SGHDN, CDR2 FVKESK. The CDR3 length is 13 residues. The V gene end was trimmed by 6 bases and the J gene end by 5 bases; junction bases not matched to a gene: 4. Here the CDR3 reads CASSRGQGETQYF. The CDR3 DNA reads as TGTGCCAGCAGTCGCGGACAGGGGGAGACCCAGTACTTC.

In its sample, this clone was seen many times. J is TRBJ1-1 and V is TRBV6-1; TRBD1 is a possible D gene (6 bases). The V end lost 5 bases, the J end lost 0 bases, and 16 bases lay between the germline ends. CDR1 and CDR2 from the germline V gene are MNHNS and SASEGT. The CDR3 has 16 residues. In nucleotides, the CDR3 is TGTGCCAGCAGTCCGCAAACAGGGATGGTGAACACTGAAGCTTTCTTT. Encoded protein: CASSPQTGMVNTEAFF.

At least ten counts were recorded for this clone. The rearrangement uses TRBV2 and TRBJ2-2, with 9 nucleotides matching TRBD1. Germline CDR1 and CDR2: SNHLY and FYNNEI. V was clipped by 9 bases and J by 2 bases; unmatched bases: 7. The CDR3 has 15 amino acids. The CDR3 region is CARLKGQGNTGELFF. The CDR3 DNA follows: TGTGCCAGACTGAAGGGACAGGGTAACACCGGGGAGCTGTTTTTT.

This clone was counted many times. CDR3: CASSSSGGQNEQFF. CDR3 sequence (DNA): TGTGCCAGCAGCTCTAGCGGGGGGCAAAATGAGCAGTTCTTC. The J gene is TRBJ2-1, the V gene TRBV7-3, with 11 nucleotides matching TRBD2. The CDR3 covers 14 residues. Germline CDR1 SGHTA, CDR2 FQGTGA. J gave up 7 bases and V 4 bases, and 3 bases lay outside the gene matches.

This clone was observed a few times. The chain carries TRBV12-3 or TRBV12-4 and TRBJ2-1, with D possibly being TRBD1 (5 bases). The CDR3 runs 16 residues. Trimming cost V 0 bases and J 4 bases, with 13 bases left between them. As DNA, the CDR3 is TGTGCCAGCAGTTTAGCGGGCAGGGTACCTTACAATGAGCAGTTCTTC. It is translated as CASSLAGRVPYNEQFF.

This chain uses TRBV18 with TRBJ2-2; the D gene is possibly TRBD1 (6 bases). Looked up from germline, CDR1 is KGHSH and CDR2 is LQKENI. Trimming cost V 3 bases and J 1 base, with 6 bases left between them. The CDR3 extends over 14 amino acids. The CDR3, as DNA: TGTGCCAGCTCACCGGGACAGAACACCGGGGAGCTGTTTTTT. This gives the protein CASSPGQNTGELFF.

About this clone itself: This sequence may be a read error, since a much larger clone differs from it by one base. The chain joins TRBV3-1 to TRBJ1-2, with D unresolved. V lost 4 bases and J lost 0, with 12 bases in between. The CDR3 totals 15 residues. Germline lookup yields CDR1 LGHDT and CDR2 YNNKEL (reference sequence). CDR3 protein: CASSLRPQANYGYTF. The CDR3 nucleotides are TGTGCCAGCAGCCTTAGACCTCAGGCTAACTATGGCTACACCTTC.